A single sample gave rise to the 29 T cell receptor beta chains below, sequenced in a study of CD8 T cells in ankylosing spondylitis. Study-level points and caveats: Characteristic, it appeared, of ankylosing spondylitis blood was a TCR beta motif of eight or nine highly homologous variants.

These receptors have no known antigen. Each CDR3 protein is one row after TCRdb ran MiXCR on the 5' RACE reads. The sample has fewer than 550,000 distinct CDR3 sequences; approximately 5.3% are singletons. The source material was blood, either unsorted or a sorted T cell fraction (not recorded which). The origin of the receptors is a male donor with ankylosing spondylitis.

The V call is TRBV4-2, the J call TRBJ1-1, with D perhaps matching TRBD1 (6 bases). The CDR3 sequence is 15 residues long. V dropped 6 bases and J dropped 4 bases, with 18 bases sitting between them. CDR1 LGHNA and CDR2 YNFKEQ come from the germline V gene. The CDR3 sequence is CASRETVGGPTEAFF. DNA of the CDR3: TGTGCCAGCAGGGAAACAGTTGGGGGGCCCACTGAAGCTTTCTTT.

A note on this clonotype: A clone one base away is much larger, so this may be a read error. The chain is built from TRBV4-3 and TRBJ2-1, with D possibly matching TRBD2 (5 bases). CDR1 and CDR2 (germline): LGHNA, YSLEER. The CDR3 loop spans 16 amino acids. DNA of the CDR3: TGCGCCAGCAGCCTCAAAGAGGGCGATTTTAAGAATGGGCAGTTCTTC. Encoded protein: CASSLKEGDFKNGQFF.

This clonotype was found many times. This chain connects TRBV7-2 to TRBJ2-7; possibly TRBD2 for D (5 bases). The CDR3 length is 15 residues. Trimming shortened V by 1 base and J by 1 base, and 11 bases separated the two germline ends. Germline V lookup: CDR1 SGHTA, CDR2 FQGNSA. CDR3 residues: CASSLDSSGSYEQYF. CDR3 DNA: TGTGCCAGCAGCTTAGATTCCTCGGGGTCCTACGAGCAGTACTTC.

This clonotype was recorded many times. The gene calls are TRBV6-2 or TRBV6-3 and TRBJ2-1; D gene ambiguous. Germline V CDR1 and CDR2: MNHEY, SVGEGT. With 5 bases removed from V and 2 bases from J, the gap between germline ends came to 10 bases. CDR3 size: 14 residues. The CDR3 is CASSGFTPYNEQFF. CDR3 bases: TGTGCCAGCAGTGGATTCACCCCCTACAATGAGCAGTTCTTC.

This clonotype has ten or more counts. The gene calls are TRBV9 and TRBJ2-5, with 7 bases identical to TRBD1. V lost 4 bases and J lost 10; bases outside the gene matches: 10. The CDR3 covers 13 residues. CDR1 is SGDLS and CDR2 is YYNGEE in the germline V gene. Written as DNA, the CDR3 is TGTGCCAGCAGCTCCCCCGAGGGGGCTGGCCAGTACTTC. Translated, it gives CASSSPEGAGQYF.

This clonotype has a count of ten or more. This chain connects TRBV7-9 to TRBJ1-3; D uncertain. V was clipped by 5 bases and J by 4 bases, with 9 bases between them. Germline CDR1 SEHNR, CDR2 FQNEAQ (reference sequence). The CDR3 has 13 residues. DNA of the CDR3: TGTGCCAGCAGCCTCGGGAGGGGAAACACCATATATTTT. Translating gives CASSLGRGNTIYF.

This clonotype has ten or more counts. This sequence joins TRBV4-3 and TRBJ2-1; D gene uncertain. Germline CDR1 reads LGHNA; CDR2 reads YSLEER. This CDR3 is 13 amino acids long. The germline V and J ends were trimmed by 1 base and 5 bases, with 6 bases remaining between them. The CDR3, as DNA: TGCGCCAGCAGCCAAGGAGTTCACAATGAGCAGTTCTTC. The encoded protein is CASSQGVHNEQFF.

This clonotype was observed many times. The chain joins TRBV27 to TRBJ2-5; D is perhaps TRBD1 (6 bases). The CDR3 loop spans 16 amino acids. V lost 6 bases and J 4 bases, leaving 21 bases between the germline ends. Germline-derived CDR1 and CDR2 are MNHEY and SMNVEV (reference sequence). CDR3 DNA: TGTGCCAGCAGCCAGTTAACCGGGACACTCTTAGAGACCCAGTACTTC. It translates to CASSQLTGTLLETQYF.

This clonotype was picked up many times. The chain uses TRBV5-1 and TRBJ2-7; D is ambiguous. The V end was cut by 0 bases, the J end by 3 bases, with 10 bases between. This CDR3 is 14 amino acids long. Germline V gives CDR1 SGHRS, CDR2 YFSETQ. The CDR3 sequence: CASSLDREDYEQYF. CDR3 nucleotides: TGCGCCAGCAGCTTGGATCGCGAGGACTACGAGCAGTACTTC. Filled out from reference TRBV5-1 and TRBJ2-7, the complete variable domain reads KAGVTQTPRYLIKTRGQQVTLSCSPISGHRSVSWYQQTPGQGLQFLFEYFSETQRNKGNFPGRFSGRQFSNSRSEMNVSTLELGDSALYLCASSLDREDYEQYFGPGTRLTVT.

At least ten counts were recorded for this clonotype. The chain links TRBV4-2 to TRBJ2-7; TRBD1 agrees at 11 bases. Trimming at V came to 1 base and at J to 6 bases, leaving 8 bases not matched to a gene. The CDR3 contains 16 residues. Germline lookup yields CDR1 LGHNA and CDR2 YNFKEQ. The chain's CDR3 is CASSQVLGTGGSEQYF. The CDR3 DNA follows: TGTGCCAGCAGCCAAGTGTTAGGGACAGGGGGTTCCGAGCAGTACTTC.

The chain links TRBV24-1 to TRBJ2-2, with D possibly TRBD2 on 5 matching bases. The CDR3 loop spans 13 amino acids. Germline V gene data show CDR1 as KGHDR and CDR2 as SFDVKD. V gave up 6 bases and J gave up 6 bases, with 10 bases separating them. The CDR3 reads CATSPARAGELFF. For the CDR3, the DNA is TGTGCCACCAGTCCCGCGAGGGCCGGGGAGCTGTTTTTT.

There are many counts of this clonotype. V gene TRBV6-2 or TRBV6-3 combines with J gene TRBJ2-7; possibly TRBD1 or TRBD2 for D (6 bases each). The V and J ends lost 2 bases and 4 bases respectively, with 21 bases between them. Germline V gene sequence: CDR1 MNHEY, CDR2 SVGEGT. The CDR3 runs 17 residues. The CDR3 protein is CASSYTIFRGGGYEQYF. The CDR3 DNA is TGTGCCAGCAGTTACACCATCTTCAGGGGAGGAGGATACGAGCAGTACTTC.

This clonotype was seen ten or more times. V gene TRBV29-1 combines with J gene TRBJ2-1; D perhaps matches TRBD2 (5 bases). Trimming shortened V by 6 bases and J by 0 bases, and 15 bases separated the two germline ends. CDR1 and CDR2 (germline): SQVTM, ANQGSEA. This CDR3 spans 15 amino acids. The CDR3 loop reads CSVDASPTSYNEQFF. Here the CDR3 DNA reads TGCAGCGTAGATGCTAGCCCCACCTCCTACAATGAGCAGTTCTTC.

The sample holds many counts of this clonotype. The chain employs TRBV28 and TRBJ2-3, with TRBD2 matching 8 bases. The CDR3 runs 16 residues. Germline loops: CDR1 MDHEN, CDR2 SYDVKM. The V segment lost 3 bases and the J segment 4 bases; nucleotides outside the gene matches: 9. In nucleotides, the CDR3 is TGTGCCAGCAGTTTCGGCGGGGGGATGGCCCCAGATACGCAGTATTTT. Residues: CASSFGGGMAPDTQYF. The variable domain in full, with the rest retrieved from reference TRBV28 and TRBJ2-3, is DVKVTQSSRYLVKRTGEKVFLECVQDMDHENMFWYRQDPGLGLRLIYFSYDVKMKEKGDIPEGYSVSREKKERFSLILESASTNQTSMYLCASSFGGGMAPDTQYFGPGTRLTVL.

This clonotype was counted a few times. V usage is TRBV28 and J usage is TRBJ2-1; a possible D gene is TRBD1 (6 bases). This CDR3 contains 16 residues. CDR1 is MDHEN, CDR2 SYDVKM, per germline. V was clipped by 5 bases and J by 0 bases, with 14 bases between them. CDR3 nucleotides: TGTGCCAGCAGTAGAATAGACAGGTACTCCTACAATGAGCAGTTCTTC. This codes for CASSRIDRYSYNEQFF.

This clonotype was seen many times. This chain links TRBV5-1 with TRBJ2-1, with unresolved D. The V end lost 6 bases, the J end lost 5 bases, and 9 bases lay between the germline ends. CDR1 is SGHRS, CDR2 YFSETQ, per germline. The CDR3 runs to 12 residues. In DNA form, the CDR3 reads TGCGCCAGCAACGACGTAAACAATGAGCAGTTCTTC. The encoded protein is CASNDVNNEQFF.

The V gene is TRBV9, the J gene TRBJ2-1; 11 bases match TRBD2. This CDR3 has 18 amino acids. The germline V gene encodes CDR1 SGDLS and CDR2 YYNGEE. The V and J ends lost 4 bases and 4 bases, in that order; junction bases with no gene match: 13. The DNA for the CDR3 is TGTGCCAGCAGCTCCCGCCTAGCGGGAGGAGGGGGGTACAATGAGCAGTTCTTC. Amino acid sequence: CASSSRLAGGGGYNEQFF.

The sample holds many counts of this clonotype. The chain employs TRBV13 and TRBJ1-2; a possible D gene is TRBD1 (5 bases). The ends were cut back, 6 bases at V and 3 bases at J, with 14 bases in the middle. The germline V gene encodes CDR1 PRHDT and CDR2 FYEKMQ (reference sequence). This CDR3 has 14 amino acids. CDR3 amino acids: CASSGGERYYGYTF. The CDR3 nucleotides read TGTGCCAGCAGTGGGGGAGAGCGGTACTATGGCTACACCTTC.

The table lists this clonotype with many counts. One end of the junction is discordant with germline, which a read error may explain. The CDR3 coding sequence is TGTGCCAGCAGTTTCCAGGGTTCAGGGGCCAACGTCCTGACTTTC. It specifies CASSFQGSGANVLTF. The V call is TRBV5-1, the J call TRBJ2-6; perhaps TRBD1 as D (5 bases). The CDR3 runs to 15 residues. In germline, CDR1 is SGHRS, CDR2 YFSETQ.

The table lists this clonotype with many counts. The chain couples TRBV15 to TRBJ1-3; D gene uncertain. This CDR3 comprises 15 residues. Germline V CDR1 and CDR2: LNHNV, YYDKDF (reference sequence). Trimming removed 1 base at V and 3 bases at J, with 10 bases between. CDR3: CATSRARGNGNTIYF. CDR3 nucleotide sequence: TGTGCCACCAGCAGAGCAAGAGGAAATGGAAACACCATATATTTT.

The V and J genes are TRBV6-2 or TRBV6-3 and TRBJ2-3; TRBD1 aligns across 7 bases. The CDR3 consists of 17 residues. Per germline, CDR1 MNHEY and CDR2 SVGEGT. Trimming cost V 7 bases and J 2 bases; bases outside gene matches: 15. CDR3 amino acids: CASKLRTGTAVTDTQYF. For the CDR3, the DNA is TGTGCCAGCAAACTACGAACCGGGACAGCCGTCACAGATACGCAGTATTTT.

This clonotype was recorded at least ten times. The chain couples TRBV28 to TRBJ1-3; maybe TRBD1 (5 bases). The germline V gene encodes CDR1 MDHEN and CDR2 SYDVKM. CDR3 length: 16 residues. Trimming cost V 3 bases and J 2 bases, with 14 bases left between them. CDR3 region: CASSLGGLVAGNTIYF. The DNA of the CDR3 is TGTGCCAGCAGTTTGGGGGGACTAGTCGCTGGAAACACCATATATTTT. Drawing the rest from reference TRBV28 and TRBJ1-3, the complete variable domain is DVKVTQSSRYLVKRTGEKVFLECVQDMDHENMFWYRQDPGLGLRLIYFSYDVKMKEKGDIPEGYSVSREKKERFSLILESASTNQTSMYLCASSLGGLVAGNTIYFGEGSWLTVV.

This clonotype was counted between two and nine times. V is TRBV2 and J is TRBJ2-7; perhaps D is TRBD1 or TRBD2 (5 bases each). CDR1 SNHLY and CDR2 FYNNEI come from the germline V gene. The length of the CDR3 is 13 residues. The V end was cut by 5 bases, the J end by 6 bases, with 14 bases between. CDR3 in amino acids: CASSRDLVSEQYF. In DNA form, the CDR3 reads TGTGCCAGCAGTCGGGACCTTGTCTCCGAGCAGTACTTC.

As concerns this clonotype: A much more abundant neighbour one base away suggests this may be a read error. This chain connects TRBV29-1 to TRBJ1-1, with D possibly matching TRBD1 (5 bases). From germline, CDR1 is SQVTM and CDR2 ANQGSEA. This CDR3 has 14 residues. V was shortened by 6 bases and J by 1 base, with 15 bases between the two germline ends. The CDR3 nucleotides are TGCAGCGTCCGTCGGGGACGGCCGAACACTGAAGCTTTCTTT. Translated: CSVRRGRPNTEAFF.

This clonotype was recorded many times. This chain uses TRBV20-1 with TRBJ2-1, with 7 positions matching TRBD2. The V and J ends lost 0 bases and 8 bases, in that order; junction bases with no gene match: 7. The CDR3 is made up of 14 amino acids. Germline CDR1 and CDR2: DFQATT and SNEGSKA (reference sequence). In DNA, the CDR3 is TGCAGTGCTAGAGATTTTCGGGGAGGGTATGAGCAGTTCTTC. Its translation: CSARDFRGGYEQFF.

This clonotype has just a few counts. DNA for the CDR3: TGTGCCAGTAGTATAATCGCGGCTTCGAACACTGAAGCTTTCTTT. It codes for CASSIIAASNTEAFF. V gene TRBV19 combines with J gene TRBJ1-1; D call uncertain. The V end lost 2 bases, the J end lost 1 base, and 11 bases lay between the germline ends. CDR1 is LNHDA and CDR2 is SQIVND in the germline V gene (reference sequence). The CDR3 sequence is 15 residues long.

There are many counts of this clonotype. This chain links TRBV10-3 with TRBJ2-5, with TRBD1 matching 7 bases. Germline CDR1 ENHRY, CDR2 SYGVKD. This CDR3 contains 12 residues. With 10 bases clipped from V and 4 bases from J, the junction kept 6 bases outside the gene matches. The CDR3 spells CATQDRVETQYF. CDR3 nucleotide sequence: TGTGCCACCCAAGACAGGGTAGAGACCCAGTACTTC.

This clonotype was seen ten or more times. The rearrangement uses TRBV28 and TRBJ1-2; D call uncertain. Trimming left V 6 bases short and J 4 bases short, with 12 bases between. Germline CDR1 and CDR2: MDHEN and SYDVKM. This CDR3 region has 13 residues. The CDR3: CASRGGFGYGYTF. In DNA, the CDR3 is TGTGCCAGCAGGGGAGGGTTTGGCTATGGCTACACCTTC.

This clonotype was recorded at least ten times. The chain links TRBV6-1 to TRBJ2-1, with TRBD2 identical over 9 bases. From germline, CDR1 is MNHNS and CDR2 SASEGT. The J segment lost 6 bases and the V segment lost 11 bases, leaving 11 bases of the junction unmatched. The CDR3 contains 14 residues. This CDR3 is CALRREGQVNEQFF. CDR3 DNA: TGTGCCCTGCGGCGGGAGGGCCAGGTCAATGAGCAGTTCTTC.